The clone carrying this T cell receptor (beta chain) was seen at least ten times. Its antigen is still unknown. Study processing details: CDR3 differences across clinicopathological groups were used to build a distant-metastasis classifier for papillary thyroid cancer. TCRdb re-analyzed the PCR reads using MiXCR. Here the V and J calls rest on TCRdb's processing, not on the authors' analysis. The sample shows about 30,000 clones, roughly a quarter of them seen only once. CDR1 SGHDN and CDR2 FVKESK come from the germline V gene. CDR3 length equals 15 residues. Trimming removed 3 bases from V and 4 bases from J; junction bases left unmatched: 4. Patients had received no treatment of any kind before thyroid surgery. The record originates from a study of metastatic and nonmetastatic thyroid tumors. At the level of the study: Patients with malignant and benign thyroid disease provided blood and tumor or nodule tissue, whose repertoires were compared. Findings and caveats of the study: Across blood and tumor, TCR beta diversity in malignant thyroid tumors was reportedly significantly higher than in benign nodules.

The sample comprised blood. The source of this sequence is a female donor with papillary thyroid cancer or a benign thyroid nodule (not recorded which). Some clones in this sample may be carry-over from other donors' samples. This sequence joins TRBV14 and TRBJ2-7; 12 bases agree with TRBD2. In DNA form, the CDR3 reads TGTGCCAGCAGCCAGCTAGCGGGAGGGCTTTACGAGCAGTACTTC. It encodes CASSQLAGGLYEQYF.